A single sample gave rise to the 13 T cell receptor beta chains below, sequenced in a study of blood T cell repertoires in COVID-19. Produced via immunoSEQ multiplex PCR; TCRdb's table is partial and in-frame only. The top ten clones hold under 3.5% of a sample with some 320,000 clones, approximately 89% of them seen once. The sample consisted of PBMCs or T cells enriched from blood (not recorded which). These receptor sequences come from a woman aged 45-65 years who had been exposed to COVID-19.

This clone has just one count. The V gene is TRBV19, the J gene TRBJ2-2; 7 bases agree with TRBD1. Trimming at V came to 10 bases and at J to 1 base, leaving 24 bases not matched to a gene. The CDR3 spans 20 residues. Germline V gene data show CDR1 as LNHDA and CDR2 as SQIVND (reference sequence). CDR3 coding DNA: TGTGCCACCAACGCGCATTCGCTCCAGGGACAGACCAAGAACACCGGGGAGCTGTTTTTT. Translation gives CATNAHSLQGQTKNTGELFF. The whole variable domain, remainder taken from reference TRBV19 and TRBJ2-2, is DGGITQSPKYLFRKEGQNVTLSCEQNLNHDAMYWYRQDPGQGLRLIYYSQIVNDFQKGDIAEGYSVSREKKESFPLTVTSAQKNPTAFYLCATNAHSLQGQTKNTGELFFGEGSRLTVL.

The V call is TRBV30, the J call TRBJ2-7; TRBD1 agrees at 11 bases. The CDR3 runs 14 residues. V shed 2 bases and J 7 bases; nucleotides not matched to a gene: 7. The germline V gene has CDR1 GTSNPN and CDR2 SVGIG (reference sequence). CDR3 region: CAWSTGQGENEQYF. Here the CDR3 DNA reads TGTGCCTGGAGTACGGGACAGGGGGAAAATGAGCAGTACTTC.

CDR3 in amino acids: CASRLQGYDEQFF. The CDR3 coding sequence is TGTGCCAGCAGGTTACAGGGGTACGATGAGCAGTTCTTC. This chain connects TRBV28 to TRBJ2-1; 7 nucleotides agree with TRBD1. Germline CDR1 reads MDHEN; CDR2 reads SYDVKM. J gave up 8 bases and V 6 bases, and 7 bases lay outside the gene matches. CDR3 length equals 13 residues.

This chain links TRBV9 with TRBJ2-7, with D tentatively TRBD1 (5 bases). V was pared by 3 bases and J by 3 bases, with 13 bases between. Germline assignment: CDR1 SGDLS and CDR2 YYNGEE. The CDR3 spans 14 residues. The CDR3: CASSGPRQHYEQYF. The CDR3 DNA sequence: TGTGCCAGCAGCGGTCCCAGACAGCACTACGAGCAGTACTTC.

The chain uses TRBV3-1 (or the pseudogene TRBV3-2) and TRBJ2-1; 9 bases match TRBD2. V was clipped by 4 bases and J by 3 bases; unmatched bases: 10. Germline CDR1 is LGHDT and CDR2 is YNNKEL (reference sequence). The length of the CDR3 is 17 residues. This chain's CDR3 is CASSLTHGTSNYNEQFF. DNA of the CDR3: TGTGCCAGCAGCCTCACCCACGGGACTAGCAACTACAATGAGCAGTTCTTC.

The genes are TRBV5-4 and TRBJ1-2; a possible D gene is TRBD1 (5 bases). The CDR3 has 15 residues. With 0 bases removed from V and 5 bases from J, the gap between germline ends came to 14 bases. Germline CDR1 is SGHNT and CDR2 is YYREEE (reference sequence). CDR3 in DNA: TGTGCCAGCAGCTTGGCCGGGGGGGATTGGTATGGCTACACCTTC. Its protein is CASSLAGGDWYGYTF.

This chain connects TRBV7-9 to TRBJ2-2, with no clear D. The V gene lost 1 base and the J gene lost 0 bases, with 6 bases spanning the gap. This CDR3 comprises 15 residues. The germline gives CDR1 SEHNR, CDR2 FQNEAQ (reference sequence). CDR3 sequence (DNA): TGTGCCAGCAGCTTAGGGCAGGCGAACACCGGGGAGCTGTTTTTT. Translation gives CASSLGQANTGELFF.

The V and J genes are TRBV5-1 and TRBJ2-1; TRBD2 is a possible D gene (5 bases). CDR3 length: 17 residues. V was pared by 2 bases and J by 4 bases, with 19 bases between. Germline values: CDR1 SGHRS, CDR2 YFSETQ. Here the CDR3 reads CASSLGLSATSYNEQFF. The CDR3 DNA follows: TGCGCCAGCAGCTTAGGACTTTCCGCGACTTCATACAATGAGCAGTTCTTC.

The chain couples TRBV3-1 (or the pseudogene TRBV3-2) to TRBJ2-7; a possible D gene is TRBD1 (5 bases). The germline V gene encodes CDR1 LGHDT and CDR2 YNNKEL (reference sequence). The V gene lost 4 bases and the J gene lost 6 bases, with 16 bases spanning the gap. This CDR3 contains 14 residues. The CDR3: CASSLRSQGSEQYF. The DNA of the CDR3 is TGTGCCAGCAGCCTAAGGAGCCAGGGCAGCGAGCAGTACTTC.

The chain is built from TRBV6-5 and TRBJ2-7; maybe TRBD1 (5 bases). From germline, CDR1 is MNHEY and CDR2 SVGAGI. CDR3 length: 15 amino acids. Trimming pared 6 bases from V and 3 bases from J, leaving 18 bases between. CDR3 coding DNA: TGTGCCAGCAGCCCCCTTGGGGCAGGTTTCTACGAGCAGTACTTC. Translation: CASSPLGAGFYEQYF.

CDR3 protein: CASSYSESNEKLFF. CDR3 nucleotides: TGTGCCAGCAGTTACTCGGAGTCAAATGAAAAACTGTTTTTT. The chain combines TRBV6-5 with TRBJ1-4, with no clear D. The CDR3 is 14 residues long. Germline lookup yields CDR1 MNHEY and CDR2 SVGAGI. Trimming left V 0 bases short and J 5 bases short, with 7 bases between.

This clone has a handful of counts. The rearrangement uses TRBV3-1 (or the pseudogene TRBV3-2) and TRBJ1-2; 7 positions match TRBD1. V trimming: 6 bases; J trimming: 1 base; junction bases outside the gene matches: 8. The CDR3 totals 15 residues. Looked up from germline, CDR1 is LGHDT and CDR2 is YNNKEL (reference sequence). The CDR3 DNA reads as TGTGCCAGCAGTCAACCGGGACAGATTAACTATGGCTACACCTTC. Translated: CASSQPGQINYGYTF.

This chain connects TRBV5-1 to TRBJ2-1; D possibly corresponds to TRBD1 (5 bases). The germline V and J ends were trimmed by 4 bases and 3 bases, with 14 bases remaining between them. The CDR3 is 15 amino acids. Germline CDR1 and CDR2: SGHRS and YFSETQ. The DNA for the CDR3 is TGCGCCAGCAGCCCCAGTTCAGGGAACTACAATGAGCAGTTCTTC. Amino acid sequence: CASSPSSGNYNEQFF. Filled out from reference TRBV5-1 and TRBJ2-1, the complete variable domain reads KAGVTQTPRYLIKTRGQQVTLSCSPISGHRSVSWYQQTPGQGLQFLFEYFSETQRNKGNFPGRFSGRQFSNSRSEMNVSTLELGDSALYLCASSPSSGNYNEQFFGPGTRLTVL.